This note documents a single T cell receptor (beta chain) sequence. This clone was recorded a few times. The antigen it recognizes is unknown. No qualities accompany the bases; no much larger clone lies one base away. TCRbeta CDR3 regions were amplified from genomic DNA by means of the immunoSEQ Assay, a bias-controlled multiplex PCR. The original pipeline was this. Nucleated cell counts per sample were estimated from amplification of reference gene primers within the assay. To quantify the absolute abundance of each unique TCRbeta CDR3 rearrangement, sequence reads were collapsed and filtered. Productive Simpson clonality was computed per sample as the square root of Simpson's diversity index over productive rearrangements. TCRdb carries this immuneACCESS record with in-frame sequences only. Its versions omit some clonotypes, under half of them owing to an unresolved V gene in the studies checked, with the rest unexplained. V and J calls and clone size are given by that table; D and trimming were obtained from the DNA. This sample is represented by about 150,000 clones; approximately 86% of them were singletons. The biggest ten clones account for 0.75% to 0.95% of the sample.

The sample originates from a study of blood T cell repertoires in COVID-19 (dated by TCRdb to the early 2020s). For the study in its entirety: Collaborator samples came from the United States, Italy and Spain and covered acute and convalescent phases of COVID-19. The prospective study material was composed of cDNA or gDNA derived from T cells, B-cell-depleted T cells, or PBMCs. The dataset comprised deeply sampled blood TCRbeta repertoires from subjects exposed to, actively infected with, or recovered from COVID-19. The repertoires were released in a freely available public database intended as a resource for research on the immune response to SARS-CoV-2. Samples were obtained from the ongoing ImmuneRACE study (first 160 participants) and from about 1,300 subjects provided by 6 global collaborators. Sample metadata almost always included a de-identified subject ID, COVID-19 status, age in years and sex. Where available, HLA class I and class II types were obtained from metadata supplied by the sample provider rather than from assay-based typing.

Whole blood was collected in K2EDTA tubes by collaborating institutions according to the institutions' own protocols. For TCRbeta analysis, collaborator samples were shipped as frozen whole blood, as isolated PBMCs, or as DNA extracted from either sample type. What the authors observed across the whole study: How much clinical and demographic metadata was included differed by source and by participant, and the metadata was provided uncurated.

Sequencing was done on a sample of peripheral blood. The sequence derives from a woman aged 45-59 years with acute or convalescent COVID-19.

In nucleotide form, the sequence is TGTGCCATCAGTCAGGATCCCAATCAGCCCCAGCATTTT. This yields the protein CAISQDPNQPQHF. The chain links TRBV10-3 with TRBJ1-5; confidence is insufficient to name the D gene. V loses 5 bases, J loses 3 bases, and the germline ends lie 8 bases apart. From the cysteine up to the phenylalanine, the CDR3 has a length of 13 residues. Only CDR3 DNA remains: 39 bases, in frame from the first base. CDR1 ENHRY and CDR2 SYGVKD were looked up in the germline V gene.